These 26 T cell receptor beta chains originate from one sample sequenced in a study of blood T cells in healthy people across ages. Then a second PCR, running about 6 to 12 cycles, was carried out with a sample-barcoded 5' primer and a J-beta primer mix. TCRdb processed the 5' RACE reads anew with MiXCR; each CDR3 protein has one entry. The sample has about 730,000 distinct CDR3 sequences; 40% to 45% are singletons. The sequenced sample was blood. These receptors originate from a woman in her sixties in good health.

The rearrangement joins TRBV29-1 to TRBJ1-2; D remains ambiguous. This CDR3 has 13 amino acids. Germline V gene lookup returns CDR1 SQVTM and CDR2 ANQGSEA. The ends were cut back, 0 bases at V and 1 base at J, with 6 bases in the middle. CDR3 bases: TGCAGCGTTGAAGAAGGGAATAACTATGGCTACACCTTC. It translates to CSVEEGNNYGYTF.

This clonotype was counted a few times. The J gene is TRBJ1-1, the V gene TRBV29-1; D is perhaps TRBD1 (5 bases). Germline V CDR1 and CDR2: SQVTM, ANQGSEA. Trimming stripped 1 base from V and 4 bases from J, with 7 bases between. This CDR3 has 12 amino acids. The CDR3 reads CSVEGGTTEAFF. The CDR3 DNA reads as TGCAGCGTTGAAGGGGGGACCACTGAAGCTTTCTTT.

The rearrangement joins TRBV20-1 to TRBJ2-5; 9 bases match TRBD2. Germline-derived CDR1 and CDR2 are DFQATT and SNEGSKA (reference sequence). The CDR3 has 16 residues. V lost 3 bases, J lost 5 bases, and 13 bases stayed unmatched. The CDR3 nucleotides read TGCAGTGCTAGGGCTAGCGGGAAGGGAGGTGGGGAGACCCAGTACTTC. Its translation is CSARASGKGGGETQYF.

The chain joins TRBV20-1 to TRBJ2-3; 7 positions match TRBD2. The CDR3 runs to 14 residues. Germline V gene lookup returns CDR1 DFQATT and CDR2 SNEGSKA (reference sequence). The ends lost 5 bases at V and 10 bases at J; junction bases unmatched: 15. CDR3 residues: CSAGGGSSAGSQYF. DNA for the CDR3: TGCAGTGCTGGAGGCGGGAGTTCCGCGGGATCGCAGTATTTT.

This CDR3 is CASRGTGGKNSPLHF. The CDR3, as DNA: TGTGCCAGCAGAGGGACAGGTGGGAAGAATTCACCCCTCCACTTT. The chain couples TRBV6-2 or TRBV6-3 to TRBJ1-6; the match to TRBD1 covers 8 bases. Germline assignment: CDR1 MNHEY and CDR2 SVGEGT. With 6 bases clipped from V and 7 bases from J, the junction kept 8 bases outside the gene matches. The CDR3 has 15 amino acids.

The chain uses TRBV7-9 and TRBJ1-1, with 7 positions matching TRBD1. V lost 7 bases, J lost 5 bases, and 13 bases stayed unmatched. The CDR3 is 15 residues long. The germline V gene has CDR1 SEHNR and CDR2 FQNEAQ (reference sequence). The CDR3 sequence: CASTPVGQRLTEAFF. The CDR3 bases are TGTGCCAGCACCCCCGTGGGACAGCGATTAACTGAAGCTTTCTTT.

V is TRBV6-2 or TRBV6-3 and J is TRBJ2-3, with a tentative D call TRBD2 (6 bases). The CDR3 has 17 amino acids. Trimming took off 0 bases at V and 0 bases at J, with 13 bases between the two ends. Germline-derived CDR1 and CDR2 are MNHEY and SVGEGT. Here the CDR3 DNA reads TGTGCCAGCAGTTACTCGAATATTGGAGGGAGCACAGATACGCAGTATTTT. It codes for CASSYSNIGGSTDTQYF.

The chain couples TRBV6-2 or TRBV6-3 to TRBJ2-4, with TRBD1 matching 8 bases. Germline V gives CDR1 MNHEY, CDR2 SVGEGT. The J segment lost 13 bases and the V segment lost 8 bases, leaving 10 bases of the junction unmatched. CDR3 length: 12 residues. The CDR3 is CASGLTGVGQYF. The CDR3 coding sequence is TGTGCCAGCGGATTGACAGGGGTCGGGCAGTACTTC.

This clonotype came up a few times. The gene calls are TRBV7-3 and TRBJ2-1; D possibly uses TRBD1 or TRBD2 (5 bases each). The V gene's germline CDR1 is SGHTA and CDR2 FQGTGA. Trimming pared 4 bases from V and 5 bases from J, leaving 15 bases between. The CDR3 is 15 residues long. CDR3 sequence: CASSSTGTDNNEQFF. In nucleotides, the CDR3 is TGTGCCAGCAGCTCCACCGGGACGGACAACAATGAGCAGTTCTTC.

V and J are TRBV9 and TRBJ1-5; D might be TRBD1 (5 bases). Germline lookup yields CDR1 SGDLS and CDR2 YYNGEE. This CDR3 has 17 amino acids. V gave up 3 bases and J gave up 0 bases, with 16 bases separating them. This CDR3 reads CASSGGSTPYSNQPQHF. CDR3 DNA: TGTGCCAGCAGCGGGGGGTCGACCCCTTATAGCAATCAGCCCCAGCATTTT.

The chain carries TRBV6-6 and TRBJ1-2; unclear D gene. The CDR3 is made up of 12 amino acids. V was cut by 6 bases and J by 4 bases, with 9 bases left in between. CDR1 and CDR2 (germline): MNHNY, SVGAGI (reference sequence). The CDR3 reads CASRHLRYGYTF. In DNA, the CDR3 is TGTGCCAGCAGACACCTACGCTATGGCTACACCTTC.

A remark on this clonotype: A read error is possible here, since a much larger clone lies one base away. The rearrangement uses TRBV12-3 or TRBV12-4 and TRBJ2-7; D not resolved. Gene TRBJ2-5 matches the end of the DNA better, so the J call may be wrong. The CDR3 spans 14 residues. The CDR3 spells CASTLALVGETQYF. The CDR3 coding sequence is TGTGCCAGCACCCTGGCCCTAGTGGGAGAGACCCAGTACTTC.

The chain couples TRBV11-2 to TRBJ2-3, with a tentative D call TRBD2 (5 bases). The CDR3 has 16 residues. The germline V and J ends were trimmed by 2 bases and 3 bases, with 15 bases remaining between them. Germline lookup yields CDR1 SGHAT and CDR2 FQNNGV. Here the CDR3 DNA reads TGTGCCAGCAGCTTAACCCTAGCCGCTGGAACAGATACGCAGTATTTT. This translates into CASSLTLAAGTDTQYF.

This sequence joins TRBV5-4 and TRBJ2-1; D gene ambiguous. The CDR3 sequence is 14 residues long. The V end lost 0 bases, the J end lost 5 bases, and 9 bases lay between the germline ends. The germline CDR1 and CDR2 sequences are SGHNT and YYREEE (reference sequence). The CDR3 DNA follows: TGTGCCAGCAGCTTGGAAGGGAAACACAATGAGCAGTTCTTC. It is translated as CASSLEGKHNEQFF.

The DNA for the CDR3 is TGTGCCAGCTCACCGGAGAGGGAAAATCAGCCCCAGCATTTT. Encoded protein: CASSPERENQPQHF. This chain connects TRBV18 to TRBJ1-5; D gene ambiguous. V was shortened by 3 bases and J by 4 bases, with 10 bases between the two germline ends. The length of the CDR3 is 14 residues. Germline lookup yields CDR1 KGHSH and CDR2 LQKENI. Looking up the rest from reference TRBV18 and TRBJ1-5 gives the full variable domain: NAGVMQNPRHLVRRRGQEARLRCSPMKGHSHVYWYRQLPEEGLKFMVYLQKENIIDESGMPKERFSAEFPKEGPSILRIQQVVRGDSAAYFCASSPERENQPQHFGDGTRLSIL.

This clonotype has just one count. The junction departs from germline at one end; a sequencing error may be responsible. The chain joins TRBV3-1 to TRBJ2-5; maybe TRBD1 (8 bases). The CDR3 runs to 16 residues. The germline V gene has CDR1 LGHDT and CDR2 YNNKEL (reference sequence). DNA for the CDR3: TGTGCCAGCAGCCTTCGGACAGGGAGGGAGCGAGAGACTCAGTACTTC. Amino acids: CASSLRTGRERETQYF.

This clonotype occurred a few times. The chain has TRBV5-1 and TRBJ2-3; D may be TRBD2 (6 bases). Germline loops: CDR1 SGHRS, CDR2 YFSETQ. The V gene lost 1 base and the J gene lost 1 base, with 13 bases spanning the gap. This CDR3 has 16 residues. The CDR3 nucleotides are TGCGCCAGCAGCTTGAGGTCGGGAGTTCGCACAGATACGCAGTATTTT. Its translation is CASSLRSGVRTDTQYF.

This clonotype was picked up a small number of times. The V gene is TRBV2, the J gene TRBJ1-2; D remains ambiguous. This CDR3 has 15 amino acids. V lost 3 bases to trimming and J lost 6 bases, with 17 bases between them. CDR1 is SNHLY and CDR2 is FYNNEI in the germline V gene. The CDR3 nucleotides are TGTGCCAGCAGTGAGGCCAGTTGGGGATTGAATGGCTACACCTTC. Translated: CASSEASWGLNGYTF.

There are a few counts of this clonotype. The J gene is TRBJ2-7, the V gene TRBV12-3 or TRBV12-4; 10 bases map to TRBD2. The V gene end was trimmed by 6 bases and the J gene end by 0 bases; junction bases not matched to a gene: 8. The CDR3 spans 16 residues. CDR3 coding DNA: TGTGCCAGCAGCCCCAGACTAGCGGGCCTCTCCTACGAGCAGTACTTC. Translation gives CASSPRLAGLSYEQYF.

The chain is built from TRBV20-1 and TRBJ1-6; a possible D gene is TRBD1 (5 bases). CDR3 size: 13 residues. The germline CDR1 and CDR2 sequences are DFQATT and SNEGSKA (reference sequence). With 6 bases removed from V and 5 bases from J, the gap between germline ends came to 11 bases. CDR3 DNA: TGCAGTGCCGCCCGGGGGGATAATTCACCCCTCCACTTT. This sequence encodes CSAARGDNSPLHF.

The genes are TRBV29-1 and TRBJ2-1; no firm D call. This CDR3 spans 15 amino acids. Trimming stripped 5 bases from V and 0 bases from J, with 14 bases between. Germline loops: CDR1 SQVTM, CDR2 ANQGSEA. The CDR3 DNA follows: TGCAGCGTTAAAGCCTCCCCTAGCTCCTACAATGAGCAGTTCTTC. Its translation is CSVKASPSSYNEQFF.

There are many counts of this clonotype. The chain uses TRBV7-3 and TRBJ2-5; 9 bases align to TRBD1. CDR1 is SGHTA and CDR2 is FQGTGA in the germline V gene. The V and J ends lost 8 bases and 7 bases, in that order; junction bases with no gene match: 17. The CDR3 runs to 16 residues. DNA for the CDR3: TGTGCCAGCCCGCCCCCGGATACAGGGGGCGGTGGGACCCAGTACTTC. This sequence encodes CASPPPDTGGGGTQYF. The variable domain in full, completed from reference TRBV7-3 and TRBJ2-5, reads GAGVSQTPSNKVTEKGKYVELRCDPISGHTALYWYRQSLGQGPEFLIYFQGTGAADDSGLPNDRFFAVRPEGSVSTLKIQRTERGDSAVYLCASPPPDTGGGGTQYFGPGTRLLVL.

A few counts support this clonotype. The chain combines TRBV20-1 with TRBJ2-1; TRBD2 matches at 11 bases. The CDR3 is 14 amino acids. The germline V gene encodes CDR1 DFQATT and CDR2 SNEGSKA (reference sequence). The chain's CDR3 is CPAGGLADYNEQFF. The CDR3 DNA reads TGCCCCGCCGGGGGACTAGCGGACTACAATGAGCAGTTCTTC.

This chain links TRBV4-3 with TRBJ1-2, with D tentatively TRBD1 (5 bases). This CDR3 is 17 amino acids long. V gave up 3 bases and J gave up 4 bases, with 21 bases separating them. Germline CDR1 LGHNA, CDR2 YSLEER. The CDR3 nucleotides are TGCGCCAGCAGCCACGGTGGAGGGGACCCACGGAGCTATGGCTACACCTTC. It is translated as CASSHGGGDPRSYGYTF.

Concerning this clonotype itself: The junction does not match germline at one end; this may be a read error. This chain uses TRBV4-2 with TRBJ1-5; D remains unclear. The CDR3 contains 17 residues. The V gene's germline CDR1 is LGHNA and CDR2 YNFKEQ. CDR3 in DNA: TGTGCCAGCAGCCAAGGACTCAGCGAGGCCGGCAATCAGCCCCAGCAGTTT. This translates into CASSQGLSEAGNQPQQF.

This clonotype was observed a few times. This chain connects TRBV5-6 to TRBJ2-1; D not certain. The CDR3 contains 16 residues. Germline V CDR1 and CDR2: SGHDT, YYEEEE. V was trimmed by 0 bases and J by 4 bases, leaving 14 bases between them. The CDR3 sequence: CASSLGHVKVYNEQFF. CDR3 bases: TGTGCCAGCAGCTTGGGGCATGTGAAGGTATACAATGAGCAGTTCTTC.